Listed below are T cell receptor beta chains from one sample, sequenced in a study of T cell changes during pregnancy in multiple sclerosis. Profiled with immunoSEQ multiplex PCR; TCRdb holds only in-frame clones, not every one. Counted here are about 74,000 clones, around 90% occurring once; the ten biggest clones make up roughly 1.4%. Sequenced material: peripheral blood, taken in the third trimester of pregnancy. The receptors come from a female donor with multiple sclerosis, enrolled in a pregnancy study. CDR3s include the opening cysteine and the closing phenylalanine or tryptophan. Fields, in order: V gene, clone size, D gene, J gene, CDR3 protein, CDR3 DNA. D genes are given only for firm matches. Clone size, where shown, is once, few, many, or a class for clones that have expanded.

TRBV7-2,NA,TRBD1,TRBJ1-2,CASSLDRGGGYTF,TGTGCCAGCAGCTTAGACAGGGGTGGTGGCTACACCTTC
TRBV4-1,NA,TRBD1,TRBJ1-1,CASSPWDRSMNTEAFF,TGCGCCAGCAGCCCCTGGGACAGATCCATGAACACTGAAGCTTTCTTT
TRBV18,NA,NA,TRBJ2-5,CASSPPEGLETQYF,TGTGCCAGCTCACCTCCCGAGGGATTAGAGACCCAGTACTTC
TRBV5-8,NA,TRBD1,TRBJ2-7,CASSLMGTAGEQYF,TGTGCCAGCAGCTTGATGGGGACAGCCGGGGAGCAGTACTTC
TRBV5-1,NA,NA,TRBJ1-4,CASSLGPRQGSSEKLFF,TGCGCCAGCAGCTTGGGTCCTCGTCAGGGGTCAAGTGAAAAACTGTTTTTT
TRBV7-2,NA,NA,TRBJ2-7,CASSGDNYEQYF,TGTGCCAGCAGCGGGGACAACTACGAGCAGTACTTC
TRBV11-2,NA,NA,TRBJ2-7,CASSSKGGSVEQYF,TGTGCCAGCAGCTCCAAGGGGGGGTCGGTCGAGCAGTACTTC
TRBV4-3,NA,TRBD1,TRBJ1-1,CASSPTGQATEAFF,TGCGCCAGCAGCCCGACGGGACAGGCCACTGAAGCTTTCTTT
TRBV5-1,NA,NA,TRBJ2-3,CASSSPSSSPDTQYF,TGCGCCAGCAGCTCCCCGAGTAGTTCACCAGATACGCAGTATTTT
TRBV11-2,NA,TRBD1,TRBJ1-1,CASSPMLDRAINAFF,TGTGCCAGCAGTCCTATGCTCGACAGGGCCATCAATGCTTTCTTT
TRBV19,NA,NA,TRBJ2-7,CASSIGAQMQYEQYF,TGTGCCAGTAGTATAGGGGCTCAGATGCAATACGAGCAGTACTTC
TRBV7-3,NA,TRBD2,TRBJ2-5,CASSLSGGWQETQYF,TGTGCCAGCAGCCTTTCGGGGGGGTGGCAAGAGACCCAGTACTTC
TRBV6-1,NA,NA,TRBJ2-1,CASRTQSSGNEQFF,TGTGCCAGCAGGACCCAATCCTCGGGGAATGAGCAGTTCTTC
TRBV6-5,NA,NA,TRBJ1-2,CASSYSKDRPSPGYTF,TGTGCCAGCAGTTACTCGAAGGACAGACCTTCGCCTGGCTACACCTTC
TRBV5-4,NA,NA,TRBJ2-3,CASSLQGSTDTQYF,TGTGCCAGCAGCCTACAGGGCAGCACAGATACGCAGTATTTT
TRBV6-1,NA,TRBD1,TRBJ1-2,CASSVGQGDYGYTF,TGTGCCAGCAGTGTGGGACAGGGGGACTATGGCTACACCTTC
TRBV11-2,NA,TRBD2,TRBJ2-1,CASSPRTSGVPGEQFF,TGTGCCAGCAGCCCCCGGACTAGCGGGGTCCCGGGGGAGCAGTTCTTC
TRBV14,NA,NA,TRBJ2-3,CASSQDAGQTTDTQYF,TGTGCCAGCAGCCAAGACGCAGGACAGACCACAGATACGCAGTATTTT
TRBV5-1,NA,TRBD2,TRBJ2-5,CASSLTVAGGETQYF,TGCGCCAGCAGCTTGACGGTAGCGGGGGGAGAGACCCAGTACTTC
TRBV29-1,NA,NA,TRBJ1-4,CSVDRGITGELFF,TGCAGCGTTGACAGGGGTATCACCGGGGAACTGTTTTTT
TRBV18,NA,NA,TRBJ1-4,CASSPRGGKGEKLFF,TGTGCCAGCTCACCAAGAGGAGGGAAGGGCGAAAAACTGTTTTTT
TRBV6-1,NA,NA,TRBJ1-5,CASSEIERGSQPQHF,TGTGCCAGCAGTGAAATCGAAAGAGGATCTCAGCCCCAGCATTTT
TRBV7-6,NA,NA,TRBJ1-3,CASSSTGLGNTIYF,TGTGCCAGCAGCTCTACAGGGTTGGGGAACACCATATATTTT
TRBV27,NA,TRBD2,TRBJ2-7,CASSFGSIPSGTYEQYF,TGTGCCAGCAGTTTTGGTTCTATCCCTAGCGGTACCTACGAGCAGTACTTC
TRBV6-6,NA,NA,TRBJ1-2,CASSYGHYGYTF,TGTGCCAGCAGTTACGGGCACTATGGCTACACCTTC
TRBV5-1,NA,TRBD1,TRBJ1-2,CASSITGGTGGYTF,TGCGCCAGCAGCATCACAGGGGGCACGGGTGGCTACACCTTC
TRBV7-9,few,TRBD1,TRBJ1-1,CASSRRGRGNTEAFF,TGTGCCAGCAGCCGCAGGGGGCGCGGGAACACTGAAGCTTTCTTT
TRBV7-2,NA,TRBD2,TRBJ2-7,CASSLQSGATYEQYF,TGTGCCAGCAGCTTACAAAGCGGGGCGACCTACGAGCAGTACTTC
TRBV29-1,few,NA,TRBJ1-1,CSVDGRVNTEAFF,TGCAGCGTTGATGGCAGGGTGAACACTGAAGCTTTCTTT
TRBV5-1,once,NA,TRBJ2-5,CASSLAMTLWETQYF,TGCGCCAGCAGCTTGGCGATGACTTTGTGGGAGACCCAGTACTTC
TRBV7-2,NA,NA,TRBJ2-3,CASSYGRVLTDTQYF,TGTGCCAGCAGCTATGGCAGGGTATTAACAGATACGCAGTATTTT
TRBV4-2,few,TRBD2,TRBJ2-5,CASSRGVGALGLAGELQETQYF,TGTGCCAGCAGCCGCGGGGTGGGTGCGCTGGGACTAGCGGGGGAACTCCAAGAGACCCAGTACTTC
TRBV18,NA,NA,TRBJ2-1,CASSQSGGSYNEQFF,TGTGCCAGCTCCCAAAGCGGAGGCTCCTACAATGAGCAGTTCTTC
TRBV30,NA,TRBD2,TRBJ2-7,CAWSYGGGGWSSYEQYF,TGTGCCTGGAGTTATGGGGGCGGGGGGTGGAGCTCCTACGAGCAGTACTTC
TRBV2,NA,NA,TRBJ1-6,CASSEGPQRNSPLHF,TGTGCCAGCAGTGAAGGGCCTCAGAGGAATTCACCCCTCCACTTT
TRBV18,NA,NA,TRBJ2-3,CASSPGTHTGADTQYF,TGTGCCAGCTCACCAGGGACACATACTGGGGCAGATACGCAGTATTTT
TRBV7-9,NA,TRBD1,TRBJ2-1,CASSLGTGGAYNEQFF,TGTGCCAGCAGCTTAGGTACAGGGGGCGCCTACAATGAGCAGTTCTTC
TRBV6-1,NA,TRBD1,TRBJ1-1,CASSEDRTGVTEAFF,TGTGCCAGCAGTGAAGACCGGACAGGGGTCACTGAAGCTTTCTTT
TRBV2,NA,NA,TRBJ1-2,CASSLGVGYGYTF,TGTGCCAGCAGTTTAGGGGTGGGCTATGGCTACACCTTC
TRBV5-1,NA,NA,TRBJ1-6,CASSLAGGGNSPLHF,TGCGCCAGCAGCTTGGCCGGGGGGGGGAATTCACCCCTCCACTTT